Following are 27 T cell receptor beta chains from one sample sequenced in a study of blood T cells in healthy people across ages. Primed by a sample-barcoded 5' primer and a J-beta primer mix, a second PCR proceeded for about 6 to 11 cycles. MiXCR, run by TCRdb on the 5' RACE reads, gives a single entry per CDR3 protein. The data contain 720,000 or so distinct CDR3 sequences, roughly 41% of them singletons. Sequenced: blood. These TCRs come from an elderly man in good health.

In this sample, this clonotype turned up a few times. The chain combines TRBV7-2 with TRBJ2-7; D ambiguous. This CDR3 has 13 residues. The germline CDR1 and CDR2 sequences are SGHTA and FQGNSA. Trimming removed 5 bases at V and 4 bases at J, with 12 bases between. The DNA of the CDR3 is TGTGCCAGCAGCCTACACCTGGGGTACGAGCAGTACTTC. Protein: CASSLHLGYEQYF.

The chain carries TRBV28 and TRBJ2-7, with D possibly TRBD2 on 6 matching bases. Germline CDR1 MDHEN, CDR2 SYDVKM. The CDR3 sequence is 15 residues long. Trimming cost V 3 bases and J 1 base, with 13 bases left between them. CDR3 DNA: TGTGCCAGCAGTTTTCCCGGGGACTCGTCCTACGAGCAGTACTTC. Translated, it gives CASSFPGDSSYEQYF.

Written as DNA, the CDR3 is TGTGCCAGCAGCCTTAGTGCAAGACAGATTAGCACAGATACGCAGTATTTT. This gives the protein CASSLSARQISTDTQYF. This sequence joins TRBV7-8 and TRBJ2-3; a possible D gene is TRBD1 (5 bases). The CDR3 runs 17 residues. Per germline, CDR1 SGHVS and CDR2 FQNEAQ. Trimming removed 5 bases from V and 0 bases from J, with 18 bases in between.

The gene calls are TRBV20-1 and TRBJ2-5; TRBD2 agrees at 9 bases. Germline loops: CDR1 DFQATT, CDR2 SNEGSKA (reference sequence). The V gene end was trimmed by 3 bases and the J gene end by 4 bases; junction bases not matched to a gene: 12. CDR3 length: 16 residues. CDR3 sequence (DNA): TGCAGTGCTAGCCCCCAGCTAGCGGGGATCGGAGAGACCCAGTACTTC. This codes for CSASPQLAGIGETQYF.

This CDR3 is CAALDGVGRTDTQYF. CDR3 nucleotide sequence: TGTGCCGCGTTGGATGGGGTCGGACGCACAGATACGCAGTATTTT. The chain employs TRBV10-3 and TRBJ2-3, with unresolved D. Between the trimmed V and J ends, which lost 11 bases and 1 base, there was a span of 19 bases. CDR3 length: 15 amino acids. Germline V gives CDR1 ENHRY, CDR2 SYGVKD.

CDR3 sequence: CASSLGLGTSGEQYF. CDR3 sequence (DNA): TGTGCCAGCAGCTTAGGGCTGGGGACTTCGGGGGAGCAGTACTTC. The V call is TRBV7-6, the J call TRBJ2-7; D possibly corresponds to TRBD2 (6 bases). V was clipped by 1 base and J by 7 bases, with 17 bases between them. The CDR3 loop spans 15 amino acids. The germline V gene has CDR1 SGHVS and CDR2 FNYEAQ.

V usage is TRBV28 and J usage is TRBJ2-7; TRBD1 matches 9 bases. Germline assignment: CDR1 MDHEN and CDR2 SYDVKM. V was clipped by 3 bases and J by 6 bases; unmatched bases: 6. There are 14 residues in the CDR3. As DNA, the CDR3 is TGTGCCAGCAGTTTGGGGACAGGGAGGCGCGAGCAGTACTTC. Its protein product is CASSLGTGRREQYF.

This clonotype occurred a few times. This chain connects TRBV6-2 or TRBV6-3 to TRBJ2-7; perhaps TRBD1 as D (6 bases). Germline V gives CDR1 MNHEY, CDR2 SVGEGT. Trimming pared 6 bases from V and 4 bases from J, leaving 16 bases between. The CDR3 has 14 amino acids. Written as DNA, the CDR3 is TGTGCCAGCAGAGGACAGCAACGAACTTACGAGCAGTACTTC. It specifies CASRGQQRTYEQYF.

In this sample, this clonotype turned up once. Being one base from a much bigger clone, this may be a read error. The J gene is TRBJ2-3, the V gene TRBV29-1; D is possibly TRBD1 or TRBD2 (5 bases each). The CDR3 consists of 15 residues. Germline V gene data show CDR1 as SQVTM and CDR2 as ANQGSEA. CDR3 region: CSVGGPGPITGTQYF. Written as DNA, the CDR3 is TGCAGCGTTGGGGGACCAGGGCCCATCACAGGTACGCAGTATTTT.

The rearrangement joins TRBV20-1 to TRBJ2-7; D is ambiguous. The CDR3 extends over 13 amino acids. Germline V CDR1 and CDR2: DFQATT, SNEGSKA (reference sequence). Trimming stripped 5 bases from V and 2 bases from J, with 13 bases between. As DNA, the CDR3 is TGCAGTGCTGACCCGGGTCGTGCCTACGAGCAGTACTTC. Translation gives CSADPGRAYEQYF.

In its sample, this clonotype was seen a few times. The V call is TRBV18, the J call TRBJ1-5, with D perhaps matching TRBD1 (6 bases). This CDR3 has 14 residues. V was cut by 3 bases and J by 4 bases, with 10 bases left in between. The germline gives CDR1 KGHSH, CDR2 LQKENI. The CDR3 DNA sequence: TGTGCCAGCTCACCGGGACACCCAAATCAGCCCCAGCATTTT. Its protein product is CASSPGHPNQPQHF.

Remarks on this clonotype: The junction departs from the called germline gene at one end, perhaps through a read error. This rearrangement joins TRBV7-9 to TRBJ2-3; D possibly corresponds to TRBD1 (5 bases). Germline CDR1 reads SEHNR; CDR2 reads FQNEAQ (reference sequence). This CDR3 is 15 amino acids long. The CDR3 region is CASSFIMGRTATQYF. DNA for the CDR3: TGTGCCAGCAGCTTCATAATGGGGCGCACAGCTACGCAGTATTTT.

The chain has TRBV20-1 and TRBJ2-7, with 11 bases matching TRBD1. The end of the DNA fits TRBJ2-5 better, so the J call may be wrong. There are 14 residues in the CDR3. From germline, CDR1 is DFQATT and CDR2 SNEGSKA (reference sequence). The DNA for the CDR3 is TGCAGTGCTAGCGGACAGGGGGCGAGGGAGACCCAGTACTTC. Translation: CSASGQGARETQYF.

The chain links TRBV6-1 to TRBJ2-5; maybe TRBD2 (5 bases). Germline CDR1 reads MNHNS; CDR2 reads SASEGT. The CDR3 runs to 12 residues. Trimming left V 10 bases short and J 2 bases short, with 11 bases between. The CDR3 sequence is CATTRGQETQYF. CDR3 bases: TGTGCCACGACCCGGGGTCAAGAGACCCAGTACTTC.

The V gene is TRBV5-1, the J gene TRBJ2-1; no firm D call. The V end lost 1 base, the J end lost 0 bases, and 8 bases lay between the germline ends. This CDR3 contains 15 residues. Germline V gene lookup returns CDR1 SGHRS and CDR2 YFSETQ. The CDR3 coding sequence is TGCGCCAGCAGCTTGTATGGCGGCTCCTACAATGAGCAGTTCTTC. Translated, it gives CASSLYGGSYNEQFF.

This clonotype has just a few counts. The V and J genes are TRBV11-2 and TRBJ2-5; 8 positions agree with TRBD1. The J segment lost 4 bases and the V segment lost 4 bases, leaving 5 bases of the junction unmatched. The V gene's germline CDR1 is SGHAT and CDR2 FQNNGV. This CDR3 has 14 amino acids. The CDR3: CASSSQGTGETQYF. The CDR3 DNA reads as TGTGCCAGCAGCTCACAGGGGACAGGAGAGACCCAGTACTTC.

The rearrangement links TRBV11-2 to TRBJ2-4; 9 nucleotides match TRBD1. The J call is uncertain, as TRBJ2-7 better fits the DNA end. This CDR3 is 14 amino acids long. Germline values: CDR1 SGHAT, CDR2 FQNNGV. CDR3: CASSSGTGLYEQYF. CDR3 sequence (DNA): TGTGCCAGCAGTTCCGGGACAGGGTTATACGAGCAGTACTTC.

About this clonotype: A junction end diverges from the germline sequence, so it may reflect a read error. The rearrangement links TRBV3-1 to TRBJ2-1; 15 bases map to TRBD2. The CDR3 is made up of 17 amino acids. Germline V gives CDR1 LGHDT, CDR2 YNNKEL (reference sequence). CDR3 DNA sequence: TGTACCAGCAGCTTTATCTGGACTAGCGGGAGGGCCGGGGAGCAGTTCTTC. This gives the protein CTSSFIWTSGRAGEQFF.

This chain links TRBV28 with TRBJ2-1, with a tentative D call TRBD1 (5 bases). Germline CDR1 is MDHEN and CDR2 is SYDVKM. Trimming shortened V by 3 bases and J by 6 bases, and 15 bases separated the two germline ends. The CDR3 has 15 residues. The CDR3 sequence: CASSFRRQTCNEQFF. The DNA of the CDR3 is TGTGCCAGCAGTTTTCGTCGACAGACCTGCAATGAGCAGTTCTTC.

The rearrangement links TRBV6-2 or TRBV6-3 to TRBJ2-1, with D maybe TRBD2 (5 bases). V was pared by 2 bases and J by 6 bases, with 11 bases between. CDR3 length equals 14 residues. Germline V CDR1 and CDR2: MNHEY, SVGEGT. CDR3 region: CASSYMKRGNEQFF. The CDR3 DNA reads as TGTGCCAGCAGTTACATGAAACGGGGCAATGAGCAGTTCTTC.

The table lists this clonotype with a few counts. The chain employs TRBV11-1 and TRBJ2-7, with D hard to call. Germline V lookup: CDR1 SGHAT, CDR2 FQDESV (reference sequence). Deletions cut 1 base from V and 3 bases from J, with 13 bases between. The CDR3 runs to 15 residues. The CDR3 here is CASSLVMNSFYEQYF. CDR3 DNA: TGTGCCAGCAGCTTAGTAATGAACTCATTCTACGAGCAGTACTTC.

This clonotype has ten or more counts. V is TRBV29-1 and J is TRBJ2-4; D is unresolved. The CDR3 sequence is 13 residues long. Trimming took off 4 bases at V and 2 bases at J, with 9 bases between the two ends. Germline CDR1 is SQVTM and CDR2 is ANQGSEA. Here the CDR3 DNA reads TGCAGCGTTGTAGGGCAGCCCAAAAACATTCAGTACTTC. Translating gives CSVVGQPKNIQYF.

This clonotype came up a few times. The gene calls are TRBV6-2 or TRBV6-3 and TRBJ2-1, with TRBD2 as a possible D gene (6 bases). CDR1 and CDR2 (germline): MNHEY, SVGEGT. Trimming stripped 5 bases from V and 5 bases from J, with 10 bases between. CDR3 length: 13 amino acids. CDR3 protein: CASSRLVNNEQFF. The DNA for the CDR3 is TGTGCCAGCAGTAGACTAGTCAACAATGAGCAGTTCTTC.

The chain links TRBV20-1 to TRBJ2-4, with D perhaps TRBD2 (5 bases). The last part of the DNA fits TRBJ2-7 better; the J call may be wrong. This CDR3 region has 15 residues. Germline CDR1 reads DFQATT; CDR2 reads SNEGSKA (reference sequence). The CDR3 here is CSARNPDGVPYEQYF. The CDR3 coding sequence is TGCAGTGCTAGAAATCCAGACGGGGTCCCCTACGAGCAGTACTTC.

This clonotype was observed a single time. The V and J genes are TRBV15 and TRBJ2-5, with 14 bases fitting TRBD2. V was pared by 9 bases and J by 7 bases, with 13 bases of the junction left unmatched. Germline V gene lookup returns CDR1 LNHNV and CDR2 YYDKDF (reference sequence). This CDR3 region has 16 residues. The CDR3 DNA sequence: TGTGCCACTACCCCGGGACTAGCGGGAGTTGTTGGGACCCAGTACTTC. Translating it yields CATTPGLAGVVGTQYF.

This clonotype was found many times. The V and J genes are TRBV4-1 and TRBJ2-7; 9 positions agree with TRBD1. The junction had 6 bases not matched to a gene; V was cut back by 0 bases and J by 3 bases. Germline lookup yields CDR1 MGHRA and CDR2 YSYEKL. CDR3 length: 16 residues. In DNA, the CDR3 is TGCGCCAGCAGCCAAGAGGGGGGGACAGGGATCTACGAGCAGTACTTC. Translation gives CASSQEGGTGIYEQYF.

This clonotype turned up a few times. The chain carries TRBV7-2 and TRBJ2-2; 8 bases fit TRBD2. V dropped 5 bases and J dropped 6; count of bases not matched to a gene: 8. The CDR3 runs 15 residues. The germline gives CDR1 SGHTA, CDR2 FQGNSA. The CDR3 loop reads CASSPGLVGAGELFF. The DNA for the CDR3 is TGTGCCAGCAGCCCGGGACTAGTTGGGGCCGGGGAGCTGTTTTTT.